What follows describes a single TCR beta chain. The record originates from a study of blood T cells in healthy people across ages. Germline CDR1 reads SGHTA; CDR2 reads FQGTGA. The CDR3 contains 12 residues. For the second PCR, which ran for 7 to 11 cycles, a sample-barcoded 5' primer and a J-beta primer mix were used. Any given sample supplied a minimum of 3 million CDR3-containing paired-end reads. TCRdb itself ran the 5' RACE reads through MiXCR, one entry per CDR3 protein. This sample has hundreds of thousands of distinct CDR3 sequences, with 20% to 30% found just once. This same sample was also part of a study on T cells of mothers and their children. That paper adds: Sequencing revealed no T cell clones that were persistent and microchimeric.

V usage is TRBV7-3 and J usage is TRBJ2-5; a weak D match, TRBD2 (6 bases). With the DNA end fitting TRBJ2-1 better, the J assignment may be wrong. The sample was blood. The source of this sequence is a boy between 5 and 17 years old in good health. CDR3 coding DNA: TGTGCCAGCAGCAATACCGGGGGAGAGCAGTTCTTC. This translates into CASSNTGGEQFF.